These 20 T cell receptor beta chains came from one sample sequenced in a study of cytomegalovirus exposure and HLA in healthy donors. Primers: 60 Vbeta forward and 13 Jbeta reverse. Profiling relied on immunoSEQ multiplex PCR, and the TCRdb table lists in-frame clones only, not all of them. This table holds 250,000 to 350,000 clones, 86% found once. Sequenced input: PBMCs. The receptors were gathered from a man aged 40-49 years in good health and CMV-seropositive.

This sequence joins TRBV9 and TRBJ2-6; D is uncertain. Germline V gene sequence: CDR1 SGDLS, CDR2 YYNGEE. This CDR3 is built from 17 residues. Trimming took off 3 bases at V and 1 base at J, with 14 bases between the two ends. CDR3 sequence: CASSETDSGSGANVLTF. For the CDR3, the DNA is TGTGCCAGCAGCGAGACTGACTCCGGGTCTGGGGCCAACGTCCTGACTTTC.

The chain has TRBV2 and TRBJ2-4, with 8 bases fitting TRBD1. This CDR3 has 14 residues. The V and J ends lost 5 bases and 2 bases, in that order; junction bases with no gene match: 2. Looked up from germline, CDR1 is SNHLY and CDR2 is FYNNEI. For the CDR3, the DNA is TGTGCCAGCAGTCGGACAGGGACCAAAAACATTCAGTACTTC. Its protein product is CASSRTGTKNIQYF.

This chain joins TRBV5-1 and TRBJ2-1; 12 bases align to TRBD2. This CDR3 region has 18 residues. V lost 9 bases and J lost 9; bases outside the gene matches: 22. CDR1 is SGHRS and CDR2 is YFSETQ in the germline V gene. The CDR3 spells CATARDGMTSGRIGEQFF. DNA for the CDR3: TGCGCCACCGCCCGGGACGGAATGACTAGCGGGAGAATTGGTGAGCAGTTCTTC.

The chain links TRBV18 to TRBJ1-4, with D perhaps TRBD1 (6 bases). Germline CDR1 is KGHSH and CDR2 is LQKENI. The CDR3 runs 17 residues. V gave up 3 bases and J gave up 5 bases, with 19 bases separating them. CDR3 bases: TGTGCCAGCTCACCCCACCCCCCCGGGGGGGCAAATGAAAAACTGTTTTTT. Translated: CASSPHPPGGANEKLFF.

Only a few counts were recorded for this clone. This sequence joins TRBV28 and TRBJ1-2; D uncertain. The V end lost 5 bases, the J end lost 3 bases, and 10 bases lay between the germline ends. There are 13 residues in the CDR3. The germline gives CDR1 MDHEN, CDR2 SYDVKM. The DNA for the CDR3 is TGTGCCAGCAGTCCTCCCGGGGACTATGGCTACACCTTC. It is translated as CASSPPGDYGYTF.

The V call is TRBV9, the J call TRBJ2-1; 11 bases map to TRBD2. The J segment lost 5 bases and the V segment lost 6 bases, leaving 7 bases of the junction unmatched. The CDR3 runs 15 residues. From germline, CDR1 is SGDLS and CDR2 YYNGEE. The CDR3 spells CASTPTSGSHNEQFF. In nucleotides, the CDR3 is TGTGCCAGCACCCCCACTAGCGGGAGCCACAATGAGCAGTTCTTC.

This CDR3 is CATSRGHTGSSYEQYF. CDR3 DNA: TGTGCCACCAGCAGAGGGCATACGGGGAGCTCCTACGAGCAGTACTTC. This chain uses TRBV15 with TRBJ2-7; the D gene is possibly TRBD2 (5 bases). This CDR3 region has 16 residues. Germline CDR1 and CDR2: LNHNV and YYDKDF (reference sequence). V was cut by 1 base and J by 0 bases, with 13 bases left in between.

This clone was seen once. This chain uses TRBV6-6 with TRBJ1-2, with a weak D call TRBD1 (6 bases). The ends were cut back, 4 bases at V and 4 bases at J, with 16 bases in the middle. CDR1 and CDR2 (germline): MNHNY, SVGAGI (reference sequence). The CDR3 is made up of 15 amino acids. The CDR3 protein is CASSSSDRWGYGYTF. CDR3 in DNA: TGTGCCAGCAGTTCGTCCGACAGGTGGGGCTATGGCTACACCTTC.

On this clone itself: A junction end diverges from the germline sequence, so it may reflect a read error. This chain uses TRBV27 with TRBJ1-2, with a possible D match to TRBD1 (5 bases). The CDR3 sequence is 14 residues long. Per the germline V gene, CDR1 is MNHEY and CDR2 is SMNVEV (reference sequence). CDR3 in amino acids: CAVRRAGTNYGYAF. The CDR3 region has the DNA TGTGCCGTCAGGCGGGCAGGGACTAACTATGGCTACGCCTTC.

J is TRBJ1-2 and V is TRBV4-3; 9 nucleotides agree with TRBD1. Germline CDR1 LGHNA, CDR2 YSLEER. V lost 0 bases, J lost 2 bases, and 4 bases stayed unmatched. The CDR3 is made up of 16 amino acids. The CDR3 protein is CASSQDSGTGNYGYTF. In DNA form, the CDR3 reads TGCGCCAGCAGCCAAGATTCCGGGACAGGGAACTATGGCTACACCTTC.

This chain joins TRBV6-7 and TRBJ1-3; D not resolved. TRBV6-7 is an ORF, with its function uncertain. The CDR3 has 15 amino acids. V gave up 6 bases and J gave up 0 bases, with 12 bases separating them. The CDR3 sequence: CASSSVHRSGNTIYF. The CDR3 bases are TGTGCCAGCAGCTCCGTACACCGCTCTGGAAACACCATATATTTT.

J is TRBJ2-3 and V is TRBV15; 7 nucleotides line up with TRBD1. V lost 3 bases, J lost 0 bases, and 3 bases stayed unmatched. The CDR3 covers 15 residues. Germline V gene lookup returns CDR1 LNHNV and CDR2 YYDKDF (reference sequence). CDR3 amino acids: CATSRDRFSTDTQYF. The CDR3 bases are TGTGCCACCAGCAGGGACAGGTTTAGCACAGATACGCAGTATTTT.

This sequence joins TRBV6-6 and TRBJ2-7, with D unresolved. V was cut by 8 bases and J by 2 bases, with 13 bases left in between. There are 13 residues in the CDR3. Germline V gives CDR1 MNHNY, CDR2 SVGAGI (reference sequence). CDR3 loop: CASQSLPPYEQYF. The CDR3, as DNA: TGTGCCAGCCAAAGTCTACCCCCCTACGAGCAGTACTTC.

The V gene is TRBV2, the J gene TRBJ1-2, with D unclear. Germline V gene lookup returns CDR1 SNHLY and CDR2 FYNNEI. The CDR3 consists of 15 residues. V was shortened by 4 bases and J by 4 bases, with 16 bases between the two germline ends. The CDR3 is CASSVFQAGSYGYTF. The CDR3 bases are TGTGCCAGCAGTGTTTTCCAGGCAGGCTCCTATGGCTACACCTTC.

The CDR3 DNA follows: TGCGCCAGCAGCCAAGCAGGACAGGGGAAAAGGGGCGAGCAGTACTTC. It codes for CASSQAGQGKRGEQYF. The J gene is TRBJ2-7, the V gene TRBV4-1, with 9 bases matching TRBD1. The germline V gene encodes CDR1 MGHRA and CDR2 YSYEKL. This CDR3 spans 16 amino acids. The J segment lost 6 bases and the V segment lost 1 base, leaving 10 bases of the junction unmatched.

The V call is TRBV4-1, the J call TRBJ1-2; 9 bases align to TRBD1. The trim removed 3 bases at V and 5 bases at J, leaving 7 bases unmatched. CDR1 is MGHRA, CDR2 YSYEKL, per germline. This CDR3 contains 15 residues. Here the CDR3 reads CASSQERTGEYGYTF. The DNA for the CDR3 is TGCGCCAGCAGCCAGGAAAGGACAGGGGAATATGGCTACACCTTC.

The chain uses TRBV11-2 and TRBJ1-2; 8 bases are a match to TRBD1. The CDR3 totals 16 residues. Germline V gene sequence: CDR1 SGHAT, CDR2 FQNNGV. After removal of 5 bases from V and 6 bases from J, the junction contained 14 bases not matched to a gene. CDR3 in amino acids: CASSIAGTGLLHGYTF. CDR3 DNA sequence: TGTGCCAGCAGCATCGCCGGGACAGGCCTCCTTCATGGCTACACCTTC.

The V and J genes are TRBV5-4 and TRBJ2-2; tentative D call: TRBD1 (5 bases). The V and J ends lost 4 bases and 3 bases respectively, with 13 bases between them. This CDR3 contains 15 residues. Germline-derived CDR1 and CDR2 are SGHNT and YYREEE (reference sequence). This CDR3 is CASSEQAVDTGELFF. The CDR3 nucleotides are TGTGCCAGCAGCGAACAGGCTGTCGACACCGGGGAGCTGTTTTTT.

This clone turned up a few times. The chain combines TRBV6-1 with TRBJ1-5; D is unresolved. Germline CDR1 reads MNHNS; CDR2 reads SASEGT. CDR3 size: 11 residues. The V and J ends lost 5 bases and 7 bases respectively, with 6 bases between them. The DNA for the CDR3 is TGTGCCAGCAGTTACAGACAGCCCCAGCATTTT. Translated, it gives CASSYRQPQHF.

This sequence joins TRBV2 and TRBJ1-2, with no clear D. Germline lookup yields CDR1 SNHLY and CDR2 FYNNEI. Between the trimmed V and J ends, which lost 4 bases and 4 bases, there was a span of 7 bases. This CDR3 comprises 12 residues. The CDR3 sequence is CASSVNSYGYTF. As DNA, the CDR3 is TGTGCCAGCAGTGTAAACAGCTATGGCTACACCTTC.